This passage covers 2 T cell receptor beta chains from one sample sequenced in a study of T cell repertoires in cytomegalovirus infection. TCRdb passed the reads through MiXCR, listing each CDR3 protein once. The repertoire includes nearly 450,000 distinct CDR3 sequences, roughly 30% of them detected once, and approximately 15% sits in the top ten. Sequencing input: PBMCs. The receptor source for this set is a human donor in good health (CMV status not recorded). Some clones in this sample may be carry-over from other donors' samples.

This clonotype occurred a few times. V is TRBV11-2 and J is TRBJ1-6; possible D gene TRBD1, 5 bases. V was trimmed by 5 bases and J by 10 bases, leaving 15 bases between them. This CDR3 is built from 14 residues. Germline CDR1 is SGHAT and CDR2 is FQNNGV. DNA of the CDR3: TGTGCCAGCAGCCTCTCAGGGTTCTGGTCACCCCTCCACTTT. Residues: CASSLSGFWSPLHF.

V usage is TRBV7-2 and J usage is TRBJ1-5; unclear D gene. Trimming shortened V by 4 bases and J by 7 bases, and 17 bases separated the two germline ends. Germline loops: CDR1 SGHTA, CDR2 FQGNSA. The CDR3 extends over 15 amino acids. The CDR3 reads CASSSSRGLGQPQHF. The CDR3 nucleotides are TGTGCCAGCAGCTCCTCTCGGGGTTTAGGGCAGCCCCAGCATTTT.